This entry describes one TCR beta chain. Its matching antigen is unknown. Repertoires were generated with immunoSEQ multiplex PCR, while TCRdb's copy carries only in-frame clones and drops some. Of about 10,000 clones listed, approximately 86% were seen once; the top ten hold around 50%. The CDR3 extends over 16 amino acids. J was trimmed by 6 bases and V by 1 base; bases with no gene match: 11. Germline values: CDR1 MNHEY, CDR2 SVGAGI. These data are taken from a study of stem cell transplantation in POMP-related autoinflammatory disease. Study conclusions and caveats: In PRAID patients, the number of distinct TRB V-J gene pairings was restricted. A trend toward lower repertoire diversity and greater clonality appeared in every analyzed T-cell subset of PRAID patients.

Material: CD8+ T cells from PBMCs, obtained before stem cell transplantation. The TCR was taken from a human donor with POMP-related autoinflammation and immune dysregulation (PRAID). This chain connects TRBV6-5 to TRBJ1-1; 7 nucleotides align to TRBD1. In DNA, the CDR3 is TGTGCCAGCAGTTACTACGAGACAGGGTTAAGGGCTGAAGCTTTCTTT. Its protein product is CASSYYETGLRAEAFF.